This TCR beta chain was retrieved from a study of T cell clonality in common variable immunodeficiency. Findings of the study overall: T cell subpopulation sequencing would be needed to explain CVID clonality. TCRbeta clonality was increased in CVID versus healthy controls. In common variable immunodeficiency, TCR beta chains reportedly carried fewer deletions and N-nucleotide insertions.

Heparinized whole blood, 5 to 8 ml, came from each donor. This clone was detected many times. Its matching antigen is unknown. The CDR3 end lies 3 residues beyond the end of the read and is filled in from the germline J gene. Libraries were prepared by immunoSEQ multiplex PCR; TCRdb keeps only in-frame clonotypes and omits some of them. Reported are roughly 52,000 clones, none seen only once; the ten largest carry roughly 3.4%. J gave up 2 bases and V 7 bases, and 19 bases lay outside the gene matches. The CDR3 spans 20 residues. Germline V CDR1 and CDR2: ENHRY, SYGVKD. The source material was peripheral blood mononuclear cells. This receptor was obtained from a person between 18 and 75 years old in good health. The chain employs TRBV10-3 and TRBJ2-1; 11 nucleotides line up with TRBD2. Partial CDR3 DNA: TGTGCCATCACCGCGGACAAGTACCAAGGGACTAGCGGTACCTACAATGAG. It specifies CAITADKYQGTSGTYNE. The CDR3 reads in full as CAITADKYQGTSGTYNEQFF.